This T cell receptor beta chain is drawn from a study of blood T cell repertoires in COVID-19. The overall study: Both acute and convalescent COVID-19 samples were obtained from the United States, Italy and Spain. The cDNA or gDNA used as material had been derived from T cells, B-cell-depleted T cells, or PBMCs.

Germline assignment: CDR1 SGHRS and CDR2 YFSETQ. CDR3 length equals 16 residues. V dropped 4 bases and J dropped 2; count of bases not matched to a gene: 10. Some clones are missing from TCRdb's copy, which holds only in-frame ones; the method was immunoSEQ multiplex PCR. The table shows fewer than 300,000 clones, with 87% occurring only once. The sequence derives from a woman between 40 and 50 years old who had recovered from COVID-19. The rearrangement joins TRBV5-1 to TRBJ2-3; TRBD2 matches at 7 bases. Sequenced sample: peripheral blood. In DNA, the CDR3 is TGCGCCAGCAGCGGAACCCCCAGCGGGATCACAGATACGCAGTATTTT. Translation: CASSGTPSGITDTQYF.